The 4 T cell receptor beta chains in this list originate from one sample, sequenced in a study of T cell changes during pregnancy in multiple sclerosis. The assay was immunoSEQ multiplex PCR, and TCRdb's table has in-frame clones only and misses some. Of 65,000 to 95,000 clones in the sample, about 94% were seen once. The material was peripheral blood, obtained in the second trimester of pregnancy. Receptors were obtained from a female donor in good health, enrolled as a control in a pregnancy study.

Comment on this clone: This sample includes further DNA sequences coding for the same CDR3. The V gene is TRBV15, the J gene TRBJ2-7; TRBD1 aligns across 10 bases. J gave up 7 bases and V 3 bases, and 3 bases lay outside the gene matches. The CDR3 runs 13 residues. The germline gives CDR1 LNHNV, CDR2 YYDKDF (reference sequence). The CDR3 bases are TGTGCCACCAGCAGCCGGGACAGGGGTGAGCAGTACTTC. It translates to CATSSRDRGEQYF.

The chain uses TRBV5-1 and TRBJ2-3, with D possibly matching TRBD2 (6 bases). V dropped 3 bases and J dropped 2 bases, with 25 bases sitting between them. This CDR3 is 19 amino acids long. Germline CDR1 reads SGHRS; CDR2 reads YFSETQ. CDR3 nucleotide sequence: TGCGCCAGCAGCTCCCCGACAGAGTACTCCGGGGGAAACACAGATACGCAGTATTTT. The encoded protein is CASSSPTEYSGGNTDTQYF.

A few counts support this clone. This chain joins TRBV2 and TRBJ1-1; no reliable D call. Per germline, CDR1 SNHLY and CDR2 FYNNEI. CDR3 length: 10 amino acids. The CDR3 sequence is CGKHNTEAFF. The CDR3 DNA reads TGTGGAAAACACAACACTGAAGCTTTCTTT.

The V and J genes are TRBV5-6 and TRBJ2-6; D is perhaps TRBD2 (5 bases). Between the trimmed V and J ends, which lost 2 bases and 2 bases, there was a span of 8 bases. This CDR3 comprises 15 residues. Germline loops: CDR1 SGHDT, CDR2 YYEEEE. CDR3 coding DNA: TGTGCCAGCAGCTTCGGGGTGGCTGGGGCCAACGTCCTGACTTTC. Amino acid sequence: CASSFGVAGANVLTF.